This TCR beta chain was recorded in a study of shared clonotypes between healthy human individuals. Study overall: Serving as donors were a couple of women and three men, whose ages spanned 18 to 49. Findings of the study overall: Relative to memory subsets, naive subsets generally showed larger estimated richness.

From CD4+ cells came CD45RA+ naive and CD45RA-negative memory subsets. Notes on this clone: Antigen specificity is unknown.

Libraries were prepared by immunoSEQ multiplex PCR; TCRdb keeps only in-frame clonotypes and omits some of them. The table has approximately 350,000 clones, around 74% seen once. Trimming left V 4 bases short and J 0 bases short, with 16 bases between. The length of the CDR3 is 16 residues. The germline V gene encodes CDR1 SGHNT and CDR2 YYREEE (reference sequence). Material for sequencing was memory CD4+ T cells sorted from blood. As to subset: CD45RA-negative fraction. J is TRBJ1-2 and V is TRBV5-4; possible D gene TRBD1, 5 bases. The TCR originated in a man under 40 in good health. The CDR3 DNA sequence: TGTGCCAGCAGCGGGGGGAGAGGCAGCTCTAACTATGGCTACACCTTC. Translating it yields CASSGGRGSSNYGYTF.